The entry below describes one T cell receptor beta chain. Its antigen remains unidentified. Germline V gene data show CDR1 as SGHNT and CDR2 as YYREEE (reference sequence). The V segment lost 4 bases and the J segment 6 bases; nucleotides outside the gene matches: 12. CDR3 length equals 18 residues. The data were obtained in a study of T cell responses to AZD1222 COVID-19 vaccine. Libraries were prepared by immunoSEQ multiplex PCR; TCRdb keeps only in-frame clonotypes and omits some of them. The repertoire includes 150,000 or so clones, 89% of them detected once, and about 3% sits in the top ten. Notes on the study in general: It should be noted that donors were predominantly white British and more often female, and clonal diversity was possibly underestimated. Only six or seven AZD1222 recipients tested seropositive at baseline. In all cases, repertoires were sampled only after the peak T cell response.

This TCR was recovered from an adult in good health. The sequencing here drew on peripheral blood, taken on day 0 of AZD1222 vaccination. V usage is TRBV5-4 and J usage is TRBJ2-4; the match to TRBD2 covers 14 bases. The CDR3 reads CASSPQRLAGGPVNIQYF. As DNA, the CDR3 is TGTGCCAGCAGCCCGCAGAGACTAGCGGGAGGGCCGGTAAACATTCAGTACTTC. Combining the CDR3 with reference TRBV5-4 and TRBJ2-4 gives the whole variable domain ETGVTQSPTHLIKTRGQQVTLRCSSQSGHNTVSWYQQALGQGPQFIFQYYREEENGRGNFPPRFSGLQFPNYSSELNVNALELDDSALYLCASSPQRLAGGPVNIQYFGAGTRLSVL.